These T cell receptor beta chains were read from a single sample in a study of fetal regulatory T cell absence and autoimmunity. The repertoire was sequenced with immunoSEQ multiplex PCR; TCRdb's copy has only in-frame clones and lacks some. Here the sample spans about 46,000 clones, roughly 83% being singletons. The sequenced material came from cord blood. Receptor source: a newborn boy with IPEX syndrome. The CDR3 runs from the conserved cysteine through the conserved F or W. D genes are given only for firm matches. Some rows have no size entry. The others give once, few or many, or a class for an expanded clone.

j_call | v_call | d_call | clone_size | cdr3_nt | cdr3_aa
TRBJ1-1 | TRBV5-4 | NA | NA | TGTGCCAGCAGCTTGGCGGGACAAATGAACACTGAAGCTTTCTTT | CASSLAGQMNTEAFF
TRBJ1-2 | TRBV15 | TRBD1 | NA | TGTGCCACCAGCCCTGGGGACAGGGGGCTGGATTACTATGGCTACACCTTC | CATSPGDRGLDYYGYTF
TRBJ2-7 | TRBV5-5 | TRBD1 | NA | TGTGCCAGCAGCTTTACAGGGGGCGAGCAGTACTTC | CASSFTGGEQYF
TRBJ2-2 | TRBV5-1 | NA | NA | TGCGCCAGCTGGACAGAGGGGTTAACCGGGGAGCTGTTTTTT | CASWTEGLTGELFF
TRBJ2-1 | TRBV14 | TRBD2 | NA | TGTGCCAGCAGCCCTCAGGTCTTCCTCCGCGGGGGGGCCCCTGACAATGAGCAGTTCTTC | CASSPQVFLRGGAPDNEQFF
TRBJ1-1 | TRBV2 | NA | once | TGTGCCAGCAAGGCTGAGGGCATGAACACTGAAGCTTTCTTT | CASKAEGMNTEAFF
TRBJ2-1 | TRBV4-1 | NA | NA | TGCGCCAGCAGCCAAGTGATTTTGGGCAATGAGCAGTTCTTC | CASSQVILGNEQFF
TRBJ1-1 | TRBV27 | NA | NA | TGTGCCAGCAGAAGTCTCAGAAACACTGAAGCTTTCTTT | CASRSLRNTEAFF
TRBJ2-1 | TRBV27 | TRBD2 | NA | TGTGCCAGCAGTTTTCTTACCGGGATAGCGGGGTACAATGAGCAGTTCTTC | CASSFLTGIAGYNEQFF
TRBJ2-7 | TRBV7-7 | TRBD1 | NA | TGTGCTAGCAGCCCCGGACAGGGCCCCTACGAGCAGTACTTC | CASSPGQGPYEQYF
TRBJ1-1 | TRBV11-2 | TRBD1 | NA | TGTGCCAGCAGCTCCGGAGGGCAGGGGGGCACTGAAGCTTTCTTT | CASSSGGQGGTEAFF
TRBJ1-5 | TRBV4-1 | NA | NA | TGCGCCAGCAGCCAAGTCAGGATTAGCAATCAGCCCCAGCATTTT | CASSQVRISNQPQHF
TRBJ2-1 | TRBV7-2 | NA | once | TGTGCCAGCAGCTTAGCGAGGCGCGGGGCCAATGAGCAGTTCTTC | CASSLARRGANEQFF
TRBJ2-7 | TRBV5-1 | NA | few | TGCGCCAGCAGCTTAAATGCCCCCTACGAGCAGTACTTC | CASSLNAPYEQYF
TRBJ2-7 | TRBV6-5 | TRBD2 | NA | TGTGCCAGCAGACCTAGCGGGGGACTCCACTACGAGCAGTACTTC | CASRPSGGLHYEQYF
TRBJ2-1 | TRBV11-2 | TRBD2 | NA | TGTGCCAGCAGCTTAGTGGTCCTAGCGGGGGCCCCCTACAATGAGCAGTTCTTC | CASSLVVLAGAPYNEQFF
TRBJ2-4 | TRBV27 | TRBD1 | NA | TGTGCCAGCAGGCAGGGGGCGGCCAAAAACATTCAGTACTTC | CASRQGAAKNIQYF
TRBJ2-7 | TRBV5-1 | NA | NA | TGCGCCAGCAGCTTGGACAACTACGAGCAGTACTTC | CASSLDNYEQYF
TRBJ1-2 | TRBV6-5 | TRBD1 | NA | TGTGCCAGCAGTTACTCCAGGGGGCGCGGCTACACCTTC | CASSYSRGRGYTF
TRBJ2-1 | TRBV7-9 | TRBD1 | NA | TGTGCCAGCAGCTTCCAGGACAGGGGGCACAATGAGCAGTTCTTC | CASSFQDRGHNEQFF
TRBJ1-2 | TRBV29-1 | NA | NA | TGCAGCGTTGGGGAGGGCTACACCTTC | CSVGEGYTF
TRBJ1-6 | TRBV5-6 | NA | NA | TGTGCCAGCAGCTTGATGGTTTTCGGCGGTCGGTCACCCCTCCACTTT | CASSLMVFGGRSPLHF
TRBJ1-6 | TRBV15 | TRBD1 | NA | TGTGCCACCAGCATGGGACAGGGAGGCTCACCCCTCCACTTT | CATSMGQGGSPLHF
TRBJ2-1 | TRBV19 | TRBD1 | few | TGTGCCAGTAGTCCGACAGGGGGCTACAATGAGCAGTTCTTC | CASSPTGGYNEQFF
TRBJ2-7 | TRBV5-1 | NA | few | TGCGCCAGCAGCTTAACAGGGGACTTGGTCTACGAGCAGTACTTC | CASSLTGDLVYEQYF
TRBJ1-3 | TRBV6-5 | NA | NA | TGTGCCAGCAGTTCAGACCGCTACTCTGGAAACACCATATATTTT | CASSSDRYSGNTIYF
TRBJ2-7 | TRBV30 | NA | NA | TGTGCCTGGAGTGTCACCTACGAGCAGTACTTC | CAWSVTYEQYF
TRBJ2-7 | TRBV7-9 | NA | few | TGTGCCAGCAGCCATACAGGGTACGAGCAGTACTTC | CASSHTGYEQYF
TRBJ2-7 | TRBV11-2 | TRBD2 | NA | TGTGCCAGCAGCTTAGGAACGGGGGGGGTTTACTACGAGCAGTACTTC | CASSLGTGGVYYEQYF
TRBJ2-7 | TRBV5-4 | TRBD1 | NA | TGTGCCAGCAGGAGGACAGGGGGCACCAGGGACGAGCAGTACTTC | CASRRTGGTRDEQYF